This TCR beta chain was documented in a study of OX40 agonist ivuxolimab in advanced cancers. Study context: Of the participants, 40% had some prior anti-PD-1, anti-PD-L1 or anti-CTLA-4 therapy, which was allowed.

Peripheral blood came from all dose cohorts at three timepoints. A note on this clone: Other DNA variants within this sample encode the same CDR3.

Germline V lookup: CDR1 SGHNT, CDR2 YENEEA. The V end was cut by 2 bases, the J end by 5 bases, with 11 bases between. The CDR3 runs 14 residues. Sequencing was performed with immunoSEQ multiplex PCR; in TCRdb, only in-frame clones are kept and a portion is missing. This table holds approximately 43,000 clones, around four fifths found once. V and J are TRBV11-3 and TRBJ2-3; D might be TRBD1 or TRBD2, each matching 6 bases. This sequence originates from an adult with an advanced solid tumor such as melanoma, head and neck, liver or kidney cancer. The sequenced sample was CD4+ or CD8+ T cells sorted from blood, obtained in a trial of the OX40 agonist ivuxolimab. In nucleotides, the CDR3 is TGTGCCAGCAGCTTATCCGGGGGCGTAGATACGCAGTATTTT. Translating it yields CASSLSGGVDTQYF.